Sequencing of this T cell receptor beta chain was carried out in a study of CD8+ T cells in alopecia areata. V lost 1 base, J lost 3 bases, and 3 bases stayed unmatched. Germline CDR1 reads MNHEY; CDR2 reads SVGAGI. This CDR3 contains 14 residues. The treatment was: oral pan-JAK inhibitor, 5-10 mg twice daily. cDNA reverse transcribed from extracted RNA served as the sequencing template. Libraries were prepared by immunoSEQ multiplex PCR; TCRdb keeps only in-frame clonotypes and omits some of them. The table has 150,000 or so clones, about 85% seen once; the top ten hold 13%. Sequences were derived from CD8+ T cells sorted from blood, sampled at week 4, from a patient treated with tofacitinib. The clonotype comes from a human donor with alopecia areata. V and J are TRBV6-5 and TRBJ2-7; 7 bases are a match to TRBD1. CDR3 residues: CASSYYRGDYEQYF. DNA for the CDR3: TGTGCCAGCAGTTACTACAGGGGAGACTACGAGCAGTACTTC.